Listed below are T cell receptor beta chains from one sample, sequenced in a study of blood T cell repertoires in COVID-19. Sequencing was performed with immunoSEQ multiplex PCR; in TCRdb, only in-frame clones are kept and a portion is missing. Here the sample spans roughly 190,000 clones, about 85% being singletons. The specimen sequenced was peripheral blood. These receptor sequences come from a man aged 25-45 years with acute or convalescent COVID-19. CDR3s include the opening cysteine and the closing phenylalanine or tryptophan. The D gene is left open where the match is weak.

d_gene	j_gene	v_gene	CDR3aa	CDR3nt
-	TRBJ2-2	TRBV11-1	CASSSDYTTGELFF	TGTGCCAGCAGCTCGGACTACACCACCGGGGAGCTGTTTTTT
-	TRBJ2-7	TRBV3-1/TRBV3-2	CASSPQTGSSYEQYF	TGTGCCAGCAGCCCACAGACAGGAAGCTCCTACGAGCAGTACTTC
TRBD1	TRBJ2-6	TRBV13	CASSFGQGARSGANVLTF	TGTGCCAGCAGCTTCGGACAGGGGGCCCGATCTGGGGCCAACGTCCTGACTTTC
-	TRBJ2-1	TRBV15	CATSRGGSTYNEQFF	TGTGCCACCAGCCGTGGCGGGTCTACCTACAATGAGCAGTTCTTC
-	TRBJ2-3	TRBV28	CASSPQLKRTQYF	TGTGCCAGCAGTCCCCAGTTAAAACGTACGCAGTATTTT
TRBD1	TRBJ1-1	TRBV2	CASSVRQGTYETFF	TGTGCCAGCAGTGTAAGACAGGGTACTTACGAAACTTTCTTT
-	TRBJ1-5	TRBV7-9	CASSGGTDFNQPQHF	TGTGCCAGCAGCGGAGGGACGGATTTTAATCAGCCCCAGCATTTT
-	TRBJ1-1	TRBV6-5	CASSLLWSTRSEAFF	TGTGCCAGCAGTCTACTATGGTCCACCCGGTCTGAAGCTTTCTTT
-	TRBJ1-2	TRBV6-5	CASRPDRPEGYTF	TGTGCCAGCAGACCAGACAGGCCCGAGGGCTACACCTTC
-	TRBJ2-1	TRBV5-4	CASRRRGNNEQFF	TGTGCCAGCAGGCGTAGGGGTAACAATGAGCAGTTCTTC